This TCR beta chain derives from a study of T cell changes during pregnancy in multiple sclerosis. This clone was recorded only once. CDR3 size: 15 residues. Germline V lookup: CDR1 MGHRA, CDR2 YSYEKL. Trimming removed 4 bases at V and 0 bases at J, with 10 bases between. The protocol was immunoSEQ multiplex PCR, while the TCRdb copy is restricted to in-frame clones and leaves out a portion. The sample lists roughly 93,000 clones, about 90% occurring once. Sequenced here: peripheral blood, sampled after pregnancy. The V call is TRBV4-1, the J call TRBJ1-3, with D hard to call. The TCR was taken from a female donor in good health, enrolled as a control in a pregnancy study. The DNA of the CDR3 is TGCGCCAGCAGCCCCAGAGGCGCCTCTGGAAACACCATATATTTT. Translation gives CASSPRGASGNTIYF.